This is a list of T cell receptor beta chains from one sample in a study of T cell responses to AZD1222 COVID-19 vaccine. Here immunoSEQ multiplex PCR was the method, and the copy in TCRdb shows in-frame clones only, minus some. The data show approximately 200,000 clones, with around 94% seen just once and approximately 1.5% held by the top ten. The input for sequencing was peripheral blood, taken 28 days after the second dose of the MenACWY control vaccine. Every receptor here comes from an adult who received the MenACWY meningococcal vaccine as a control. Each CDR3 is given with its conserved first and last residue. A D gene is named only where the DNA matches it firmly. Only some rows state a clone size, as once, few, many or a class for expanded clones.

abundance	j_gene	v_gene	d_gene	CDR3nt	CDR3aa
.	TRBJ2-5	TRBV7-9	TRBD1	TGTGCTCTCAGGGGGCAGCGAGAAGAGACCCAGTACTTC	CALRGQREETQYF
.	TRBJ1-2	TRBV19	.	TGTGCCAGTTCCTCACGGGCCAGGGGTAACTATGGCTACACCTTC	CASSSRARGNYGYTF
.	TRBJ1-1	TRBV24-1	.	TGTGCCACCAGTGACTGGTTGGACACTGAAGCTTTCTTT	CATSDWLDTEAFF
.	TRBJ2-2	TRBV5-1	.	TGCGCCAGCAGCTTGACCGGTCGGCTGGGCACCGGGGAGCTGTTTTTT	CASSLTGRLGTGELFF
.	TRBJ1-2	TRBV6-1	.	TGTGCCAGCAGTGAAGCGGGTTATGGTTACACCTTC	CASSEAGYGYTF
once	TRBJ2-7	TRBV7-8	.	TGTGCCAGCAGCTTCCGGGCCTCAAACTACGAGCAGTACTTC	CASSFRASNYEQYF
.	TRBJ2-5	TRBV6-5	.	TGTGCCAGCAGCCCAGACATGGGTTCCCAGTACTTC	CASSPDMGSQYF
.	TRBJ2-7	TRBV5-5	TRBD1	TGTGCCAGCAGCGGAAGGGGGCAACCCTACGAGCAGTACTTC	CASSGRGQPYEQYF
.	TRBJ1-6	TRBV27	TRBD1	TGTGCCAGCAGTTCCCCGGGACAGGGCAATTCACCCCTCCACTTT	CASSSPGQGNSPLHF
.	TRBJ2-5	TRBV3-1/TRBV3-2	.	TGTGCCAGCAGCCAAGGCGGGGAGACCCGGTACTTC	CASSQGGETRYF
.	TRBJ2-3	TRBV19	.	TGTGCCAGTAGTATTCCCCGACCCACGGGGACCACAGATACGCAGTATTTT	CASSIPRPTGTTDTQYF
.	TRBJ2-7	TRBV2	.	TGTGCCAGCCGGACAAAACAGGGCAGCTCCTACGAGCAGTACTTC	CASRTKQGSSYEQYF
.	TRBJ2-7	TRBV4-1	TRBD1	TGCGCCAGCAGCCAAGATACGGGACAGGGGACGTACGAGCAGTACTTC	CASSQDTGQGTYEQYF
.	TRBJ2-6	TRBV5-6	TRBD1	TGTGCCAGCTTCCCTTACAGGGGGCCCAACGTCCTGACTTTC	CASFPYRGPNVLTF
.	TRBJ1-4	TRBV18	.	TGTGCCAGCTCACCCCCGGGACCGCTCAATGAAAAACTGTTTTTT	CASSPPGPLNEKLFF
.	TRBJ2-2	TRBV5-1	.	TGCGCCAGCAGCAATCAGGGGACCGGGGAGCTGTTTTTT	CASSNQGTGELFF
.	TRBJ1-5	TRBV4-2	.	TGTGCCAGCAGCCAAGACCCGGGGAGTTTTAATCAGCCCCAGCATTTT	CASSQDPGSFNQPQHF
.	TRBJ2-1	TRBV19	TRBD1	TGTGCCAGTAGTGGGGGACAGGGGGTCCGCAATGAGCAGTTCTTC	CASSGGQGVRNEQFF
.	TRBJ2-3	TRBV7-2	TRBD2	TGTGCCAGCAGCTTTAGCGGGACCCACACATATACGCAGTATTTT	CASSFSGTHTYTQYF
.	TRBJ2-7	TRBV7-2	TRBD2	TGTGCCAGCAGCCTAGCGGGAGGGCCGGGGGAGCAGTACTTC	CASSLAGGPGEQYF
once	TRBJ1-5	TRBV27	TRBD1	TGTGCCAGCAGTTCCCCGGGGACAGCTGGGAATCAGCCCCAGCATTTT	CASSSPGTAGNQPQHF
.	TRBJ2-7	TRBV2	.	TGTGCCATCTCGACCCGGCAGGGAAAGGGTCCCTACGAGCAGTACTTC	CAISTRQGKGPYEQYF